The following is a T cell receptor (beta chain) sequence with its context. V shed 4 bases and J 4 bases; nucleotides not matched to a gene: 9. There are 16 residues in the CDR3. Germline V CDR1 and CDR2: MNHEY, SVGAGI. The data were taken from a study of cytomegalovirus exposure and HLA in healthy donors. Study context: A subsequent analysis reported that the approximately 120 validation repertoires were produced on the same platform that had also been used for the roughly 710 first-cohort repertoires.

The donors were part of the validation cohort of 120 subjects. That cohort was separate from the first cohort, which comprised about 670 subjects. Sequenced by immunoSEQ multiplex PCR; TCRdb stores in-frame clones only, minus some. The sample consists of about 98,000 clones, roughly nine tenths of them appearing once. This chain joins TRBV6-5 and TRBJ1-2; 10 positions match TRBD1. The specimen sequenced was PBMCs. The clonotype comes from a man aged 18 to 29 in good health and CMV-seropositive. The CDR3 here is CASSSGTGDHPYGYTF. The CDR3 DNA reads as TGTGCCAGCAGTTCCGGGACAGGGGACCATCCCTATGGCTACACCTTC.